The rows below give T cell receptor beta chains drawn from one sample of a study of T cells in localized non-small cell lung cancer. Data came from immunoSEQ multiplex PCR; TCRdb stores just in-frame clones and leaves some out. Of more than 2,500 clones in the sample, about a fifth are singletons; the top ten hold 24%. This sample comprised lung tumor tissue, obtained before any cancer treatment. These receptors all stem from a male donor aged 60 or over with stage II squamous cell lung carcinoma. Each CDR3 is given without its conserved first and last residue.

J gene	CDR3 length	V gene	CDR3 protein
TRBJ2-3	11	TRBV23-1	ASSQDNGETQY
TRBJ1-1	11	TRBV6-8	ASSATGNTEAF
TRBJ2-7	12	TRBV6-8	ASSYGGRAHEQY
TRBJ1-4	13	TRBV4-1	ASSPEGVANEKLF
TRBJ2-3	12	TRBV11-3	ASSFGGLTDTQY
TRBJ2-1	13	TRBV28	ASRHGTSSYNEQF
TRBJ1-1	12	TRBV18	ASSPTPWDTEAF
TRBJ2-4	15	TRBV6-8	ASSVPPGGMPGDIQY
TRBJ2-2	12	TRBV6-8	ASSSLRVIGELF
TRBJ2-1	13	TRBV19	ASSIIGGVTNEQF
TRBJ2-3	13	TRBV28	ASSYIRGGADTQY
TRBJ2-6	13	TRBV2	ASKSERVGANVLT
TRBJ1-3	15	TRBV19	ASTGTVIGFSGNTIY
TRBJ2-2	12	TRBV19	ASLGRRNTGELF
TRBJ1-1	13	TRBV11-3	ASSLFQTGRTEAF
TRBJ1-5	12	TRBV6-8	AISQGEGYQPQH
TRBJ1-2	12	TRBV11-3	ASSPGQGAYGYT
TRBJ2-3	13	TRBV9	ASSLTSGRTDTQY
TRBJ2-7	13	TRBV11-3	ASSLVSPGSYEQY
TRBJ1-2	13	TRBV6-8	ASSDHRVDGYGYT
TRBJ2-3	14	TRBV11-3	ASSPSGGPSTDTQY
TRBJ1-6	12	TRBV5-1	ASSLSGVDSPLH
TRBJ1-1	14	TRBV19	ASSPATLISNTEAF
TRBJ2-1	12	TRBV18	ASSPGGGGNEQF
TRBJ2-4	12	TRBV6-8	ASSFGGSKNIQY
TRBJ1-5	13	TRBV19	ASSEGLRGNQPQH
TRBJ2-1	12	TRBV6-8	ASSPFGARNEQF
TRBJ1-2	10	TRBV28	ASSPRDYGYT
TRBJ1-1	12	TRBV5-1	ASSPWTGTTEAF
TRBJ1-5	14	TRBV11-3	ASSHGARGGTQPQH
TRBJ2-7	13	TRBV28	ASKPFGGDLYEQY
TRBJ1-5	11	TRBV12-5	ASGPHFNQPQH
TRBJ2-5	11	TRBV7-2	ASRPAVEETQY
TRBJ1-1	11	TRBV18	AGVSPVNTEAF
TRBJ2-1	13	TRBV15	ATSGGTLLGDEQF
TRBJ1-4	14	TRBV6-8	ASRQTGTRTNEKLF
TRBJ2-7	15	TRBV19	ASSFRLAGDLRSEQY
TRBJ2-3	14	TRBV7-5	ASSQTNSGRADTQY
TRBJ2-5	14	TRBV11-3	ASSLPDRGPQETQY
TRBJ2-2	14	TRBV11-3	ASSLTGGIEAGELF
TRBJ2-1	13	TRBV6-8	ASSEGLAINNEQF
TRBJ2-3	16	TRBV19	ASSMSTGTSGRGDTQY
TRBJ2-5	11	TRBV6-8	ASTGQGSETQY
TRBJ1-2	15	TRBV11-3	ASSPSRDRGLSYGYT
TRBJ2-7	13	TRBV12-5	ASGPNRAGRYEQY
TRBJ2-3	9	TRBV12-5	ASTPGDTQY
TRBJ2-2	12	TRBV11-3	ASSAGLYTGELF
TRBJ2-3	13	TRBV9	ASSETRTFPDTQY
TRBJ2-7	13	TRBV18	ASSPGGQGSYEQY
TRBJ2-2	15	TRBV11-3	ASSYDKAGPNTGELF
TRBJ2-3	14	TRBV11-3	ASSPGLAGGQDTQY